Following are 27 T cell receptor beta chains from one sample sequenced in a study of blood T cells in healthy people across ages. A J-beta primer mix and a sample-barcoded 5' primer were used in a second PCR of roughly 6 to 11 cycles. TCRdb processed the 5' RACE reads anew with MiXCR; each CDR3 protein has one entry. The sample contains roughly 1,500,000 distinct CDR3 sequences, around 39% of which appear only once. Sequencing used blood. The source of these receptors is a woman aged 18-30 years in good health.

The gene calls are TRBV6-5 and TRBJ1-3; D is ambiguous. V lost 0 bases to trimming and J lost 0 bases, with 15 bases between them. From germline, CDR1 is MNHEY and CDR2 SVGAGI. The CDR3 covers 18 residues. The CDR3: CASSYSGIRSDSGNTIYF. As DNA, the CDR3 is TGTGCCAGCAGTTACTCGGGGATCAGGTCGGACTCTGGAAACACCATATATTTT.

The chain has TRBV6-5 and TRBJ1-6, with D possibly matching TRBD1 (5 bases). The CDR3 consists of 14 residues. Germline lookup yields CDR1 MNHEY and CDR2 SVGAGI. Trimming removed 7 bases at V and 6 bases at J, with 13 bases between. The CDR3 region is CASTPGRPNSPLHF. In nucleotides, the CDR3 is TGTGCCAGCACCCCAGGGCGCCCTAATTCACCCCTCCACTTT.

The genes are TRBV28 and TRBJ1-6, with 8 bases aligning to TRBD1. This CDR3 is built from 15 residues. The V gene's germline CDR1 is MDHEN and CDR2 SYDVKM. The J segment lost 9 bases and the V segment lost 7 bases, leaving 11 bases of the junction unmatched. CDR3 protein: CASILQGGLGSPLHF. The CDR3, as DNA: TGTGCCAGCATCCTACAGGGGGGACTGGGTTCACCCCTCCACTTT. Drawing the rest from reference TRBV28 and TRBJ1-6, the complete variable domain is DVKVTQSSRYLVKRTGEKVFLECVQDMDHENMFWYRQDPGLGLRLIYFSYDVKMKEKGDIPEGYSVSREKKERFSLILESASTNQTSMYLCASILQGGLGSPLHFGNGTRLTVT.

The chain links TRBV7-9 to TRBJ1-6; perhaps TRBD1 as D (6 bases). The germline V gene has CDR1 SEHNR and CDR2 FQNEAQ (reference sequence). The CDR3 is 15 amino acids. Trimming removed 1 base from V and 10 bases from J, with 14 bases in between. The CDR3 sequence is CASSLEAQGESPLHF. CDR3 DNA sequence: TGTGCCAGCAGCTTAGAGGCACAGGGTGAATCACCCCTCCACTTT.

This clonotype was observed a few times. This rearrangement joins TRBV5-1 to TRBJ2-3; a possible D gene is TRBD1 (9 bases). CDR3 length: 17 residues. The germline V and J ends were trimmed by 3 bases and 4 bases, with 21 bases remaining between them. CDR1 and CDR2 from the germline V gene are SGHRS and YFSETQ. CDR3 sequence reads: CASSWGQGRLAPDTQYF. CDR3 in DNA: TGCGCCAGCAGCTGGGGACAGGGCCGACTAGCGCCAGATACGCAGTATTTT.

The chain carries TRBV2 and TRBJ1-5; D is uncertain. The CDR3 loop spans 15 amino acids. The ends were cut back, 1 base at V and 1 base at J, with 8 bases in the middle. CDR1 is SNHLY and CDR2 is FYNNEI in the germline V gene. CDR3 sequence (DNA): TGTGCCAGCAGTGAAGGGTTAGGGAGCAATCAGCCCCAGCATTTT. This sequence encodes CASSEGLGSNQPQHF. The whole variable domain, remainder taken from reference TRBV2 and TRBJ1-5, is EPEVTQTPSHQVTQMGQEVILRCVPISNHLYFYWYRQILGQKVEFLVSFYNNEISEKSEIFDDQFSVERPDGSNFTLKIRSTKLEDSAMYFCASSEGLGSNQPQHFGDGTRLSIL.

Only one count was recorded for this clonotype. The chain links TRBV20-1 to TRBJ2-7; possibly TRBD2 for D (5 bases). Between the trimmed V and J ends, which lost 0 bases and 2 bases, there was a span of 20 bases. Germline V gene lookup returns CDR1 DFQATT and CDR2 SNEGSKA (reference sequence). The CDR3 loop spans 17 amino acids. The chain's CDR3 is CSARESPPLREPYEQYF. The DNA of the CDR3 is TGCAGTGCTAGAGAGAGCCCCCCCTTACGGGAACCCTACGAGCAGTACTTC.

This clonotype appeared a few times. The chain combines TRBV5-1 with TRBJ2-7, with D possibly matching TRBD1 (6 bases). Germline assignment: CDR1 SGHRS and CDR2 YFSETQ. This CDR3 spans 13 amino acids. V lost 7 bases and J 2 bases, leaving 13 bases between the germline ends. The CDR3 DNA reads as TGCGCCAGCTCCAAGACAGGAACCTACGAGCAGTACTTC. Translation: CASSKTGTYEQYF.

This clonotype was counted a few times. The chain has TRBV6-1 and TRBJ1-5, with D tentatively TRBD1 (6 bases). Trimming shortened V by 5 bases and J by 9 bases, and 20 bases separated the two germline ends. Germline loops: CDR1 MNHNS, CDR2 SASEGT. The CDR3 covers 15 residues. The CDR3 loop is CASSYFRTEARPQHF. The CDR3 DNA is TGTGCCAGCAGTTATTTCAGGACAGAGGCTCGGCCCCAGCATTTT.

The gene calls are TRBV15 and TRBJ2-3; TRBD2 matches 10 bases. This CDR3 is built from 18 residues. Germline-derived CDR1 and CDR2 are LNHNV and YYDKDF (reference sequence). Trimming removed 1 base from V and 2 bases from J; junction bases left unmatched: 9. The CDR3 reads CATSRGLVLAGTTDTQYF. The CDR3 DNA sequence: TGTGCCACCAGCAGAGGTCTGGTACTAGCGGGGACCACAGATACGCAGTATTTT. Full variable domain (remainder filled in from reference TRBV15 and TRBJ2-3): DAMVIQNPRYQVTQFGKPVTLSCSQTLNHNVMYWYQQKSSQAPKLLFHYYDKDFNNEADTPDNFQSRRPNTSFCFLDIRSPGLGDTAMYLCATSRGLVLAGTTDTQYFGPGTRLTVL.

This clonotype has more than one count but fewer than ten. This chain joins TRBV12-3 or TRBV12-4 and TRBJ2-3; unclear D gene. V was trimmed by 5 bases and J by 3 bases, leaving 12 bases between them. This CDR3 contains 14 residues. The CDR3 sequence: CASSRRPLTDTQYF. In DNA form, the CDR3 reads TGTGCCAGCAGTCGTCGCCCTTTGACAGATACGCAGTATTTT.

The chain is built from TRBV20-1 and TRBJ2-7; 13 bases fit TRBD2. CDR1 DFQATT and CDR2 SNEGSKA come from the germline V gene (reference sequence). The length of the CDR3 is 17 residues. Trimming took 3 bases from V and 2 from J; bases not matched to a gene: 10. The CDR3 loop reads CSARGGGLAGEPYEQYF. DNA of the CDR3: TGCAGTGCTAGGGGGGGCGGACTAGCGGGAGAGCCCTACGAGCAGTACTTC.

This clonotype was detected only a few times. V gene TRBV6-6 combines with J gene TRBJ1-6, with TRBD1 matching over 7 bases. The CDR3 runs 17 residues. The junction had 5 bases not matched to a gene; V was cut back by 0 bases and J by 3 bases. The germline V gene encodes CDR1 MNHNY and CDR2 SVGAGI (reference sequence). CDR3 residues: CASSYSHRQGYNSPLHF. DNA of the CDR3: TGTGCCAGCAGTTACTCCCACAGACAGGGCTATAATTCACCCCTCCACTTT.

This chain connects TRBV20-1 to TRBJ2-4; D possibly uses TRBD1 or TRBD2 (6 bases each). The J call may not be correct, given that the DNA end is closer to TRBJ2-7. CDR1 is DFQATT and CDR2 is SNEGSKA in the germline V gene (reference sequence). This CDR3 comprises 14 residues. CDR3 DNA: TGCAGTGCACGAGAGGAGGGGGGCAAGGACGAGCAGTACTTC. Its protein is CSAREEGGKDEQYF.

With respect to this clonotype: This may come from a read error, since a much larger clone is one base off. The chain combines TRBV29-1 with TRBJ2-7; the D gene is possibly TRBD1 (5 bases). The CDR3 consists of 13 residues. Germline CDR1 is SQVTM and CDR2 is ANQGSEA. The CDR3 reads CRVGWVRDGEQYF. DNA for the CDR3: TGCCGCGTTGGGTGGGTCAGGGATGGCGAGCAGTACTTC.

The chain recombines TRBV2 with TRBJ2-1; 8 bases line up with TRBD2. Per the germline V gene, CDR1 is SNHLY and CDR2 is FYNNEI. Trimming removed 7 bases from V and 3 bases from J; junction bases left unmatched: 14. The CDR3 has 17 amino acids. CDR3 region: CASTLGSAGENYNEQFF. Written as DNA, the CDR3 is TGTGCCAGCACCCTGGGGTCAGCGGGAGAGAACTACAATGAGCAGTTCTTC.

This sequence joins TRBV27 and TRBJ2-7, with 10 bases fitting TRBD2. The V and J ends lost 6 bases and 7 bases, in that order; junction bases with no gene match: 6. This CDR3 region has 13 residues. Germline V lookup: CDR1 MNHEY, CDR2 SMNVEV (reference sequence). DNA for the CDR3: TGTGCCAGCAGAGGACTAGCGGTCGGGGAGCAGTACTTC. This gives the protein CASRGLAVGEQYF.

The genes are TRBV7-9 and TRBJ1-4; weak D call: TRBD1 (5 bases). The length of the CDR3 is 12 residues. Deletions cut 4 bases from V and 8 bases from J, with 8 bases between. CDR1 is SEHNR, CDR2 FQNEAQ, per germline (reference sequence). The CDR3 region is CASSSRQEKLFF. The CDR3 DNA reads as TGTGCCAGCAGCTCCCGACAGGAAAAACTGTTTTTT.

This rearrangement joins TRBV20-1 to TRBJ1-2; D is ambiguous. CDR1 is DFQATT, CDR2 SNEGSKA, per germline (reference sequence). V dropped 0 bases and J dropped 1 base, with 9 bases sitting between them. The CDR3 runs 14 residues. The CDR3 bases are TGCAGTGCTAGAGATAATATGTATAACTATGGCTACACCTTC. Its translation: CSARDNMYNYGYTF.

The chain recombines TRBV6-5 with TRBJ1-1, with 7 bases lining up with TRBD1. Germline loops: CDR1 MNHEY, CDR2 SVGAGI. This CDR3 spans 15 amino acids. V lost 6 bases, J lost 1 base, and 8 bases stayed unmatched. This chain's CDR3 is CASRGDSSRNTEAFF. In DNA form, the CDR3 reads TGTGCCAGCAGAGGGGACAGCAGTAGGAACACTGAAGCTTTCTTT.

This clonotype was observed a handful of times. The chain has TRBV6-2 or TRBV6-3 and TRBJ2-2; D possibly matches TRBD1 or TRBD2 (5 bases each). This CDR3 spans 13 amino acids. Trimming took off 10 bases at V and 3 bases at J, with 12 bases between the two ends. The germline gives CDR1 MNHEY, CDR2 SVGEGT. The chain's CDR3 is CATSRGDTGELFF. The DNA for the CDR3 is TGTGCCACAAGCCGAGGGGACACCGGGGAGCTGTTTTTT.

This clonotype was observed a few times. The chain joins TRBV5-1 to TRBJ1-2; D is unclear. CDR1 and CDR2 (germline): SGHRS, YFSETQ. Trimming shortened V by 3 bases and J by 1 base, and 7 bases separated the two germline ends. This CDR3 spans 13 amino acids. CDR3 amino acids: CASSYQSNYGYTF. In DNA form, the CDR3 reads TGCGCCAGCAGCTACCAGAGTAACTATGGCTACACCTTC.

The sample holds a few counts of this clonotype. The rearrangement joins TRBV4-1 to TRBJ2-1; D is possibly TRBD2 (6 bases). Gene TRBJ2-7 matches the end of the DNA better, so the J call may be wrong. CDR1 and CDR2 (germline): MGHRA, YSYEKL. The CDR3 loop spans 14 amino acids. In DNA form, the CDR3 reads TGCGCCAGCAGCCACCCCGGGACTTACAATGAGCAGTACTTC. Protein sequence: CASSHPGTYNEQYF.

This rearrangement joins TRBV4-2 to TRBJ1-6; D call uncertain. The CDR3 length is 12 residues. Germline CDR1 reads LGHNA; CDR2 reads YNFKEQ. Between the trimmed V and J ends, which lost 5 bases and 13 bases, there was a span of 12 bases. The CDR3, as DNA: TGTGCCAGCAGCGGAACCTCGCAGCCCCTCCACTTT. The encoded protein is CASSGTSQPLHF.

With regard to this clonotype: The junction differs from germline at one of its ends, possibly a read error. V gene TRBV7-8 combines with J gene TRBJ2-7, with no clear D. The germline V gene encodes CDR1 SGHVS and CDR2 FQNEAQ. The CDR3 contains 12 residues. The CDR3 region has the DNA TGTGCCCGCAGCGTTAGCTCCTACGAGCAGTACTTC. It codes for CARSVSSYEQYF.

The chain couples TRBV11-2 to TRBJ2-1; D is undetermined. V lost 2 bases and J 14 bases, leaving 16 bases between the germline ends. CDR3 length equals 13 residues. The germline gives CDR1 SGHAT, CDR2 FQNNGV. CDR3 DNA sequence: TGTGCCAGCAGCTTATCCCAATACATGGCAAAGTTCTTC. This sequence encodes CASSLSQYMAKFF.

The chain is built from TRBV20-1 and TRBJ1-5; D is possibly TRBD1 (5 bases). The CDR3 runs 15 residues. Germline CDR1 reads DFQATT; CDR2 reads SNEGSKA (reference sequence). V gave up 3 bases and J gave up 1 base, with 13 bases separating them. CDR3 sequence reads: CSASLPGRSNQPQHF. The CDR3 DNA is TGCAGTGCTAGTCTCCCGGGACGCAGCAATCAGCCCCAGCATTTT.